Listed below are T cell receptor beta chains from one sample, sequenced in a study of blood T cell repertoires in COVID-19. Here immunoSEQ multiplex PCR was the method, and the copy in TCRdb shows in-frame clones only, minus some. The table includes around 260,000 clones, roughly 91% detected once. The specimen was peripheral blood. The receptors come from a man aged 30 to 45 with acute or convalescent COVID-19. CDR3s include the opening cysteine and the closing phenylalanine or tryptophan. The D gene is left open where the match is weak. Size is omitted from some rows. Given values are once, few, many or a class for expanded clones.

v_call	clone_size	d_call	j_call	cdr3_aa	cdr3_nt
TRBV12-5	.	TRBD2	TRBJ2-5	CASGLGLAKETQYF	TGTGCTAGTGGTTTGGGACTAGCGAAAGAGACCCAGTACTTC
TRBV5-1	.	.	TRBJ2-3	CASSLDPGAGTDTQYF	TGCGCCAGCAGCTTAGACCCGGGAGCCGGCACAGATACGCAGTATTTT
TRBV7-9	.	TRBD1	TRBJ1-5	CASSREGATNQPQHF	TGTGCCAGCAGCCGGGAGGGGGCAACTAATCAGCCCCAGCATTTT
TRBV28	.	TRBD2	TRBJ2-3	CASSHHSGGTDTQYF	TGTGCCAGCAGTCACCATAGCGGGGGCACAGATACGCAGTATTTT
TRBV5-1	.	.	TRBJ2-3	CASYLQRGTDTQYF	TGCGCCAGCTATCTCCAGCGGGGCACAGATACGCAGTATTTT
TRBV5-1	.	.	TRBJ2-3	CASSLDSGTSTDTQYF	TGCGCCAGCAGCTTGGACTCCGGGACTAGCACAGATACGCAGTATTTT
TRBV6-5	.	TRBD1	TRBJ1-5	CASSYGQGAQPQHF	TGTGCCAGCAGTTACGGACAGGGTGCTCAGCCCCAGCATTTT
TRBV5-6	.	.	TRBJ2-5	CASSLKLAWGQETQYF	TGTGCCAGCAGCTTGAAGCTAGCATGGGGCCAAGAGACCCAGTACTTC
TRBV5-1	.	TRBD1	TRBJ1-2	CASSQDRGYGYTF	TGCGCCAGCAGCCAAGACAGGGGCTATGGCTACACCTTC
TRBV27	few	TRBD1	TRBJ1-1	CASSTGTGTEAFF	TGTGCCAGCAGTACCGGGACAGGGACTGAAGCTTTCTTT
TRBV20-1	.	TRBD1	TRBJ1-5	CSASLRTGPTRRGNQPQHF	TGCAGTGCTAGTCTTCGGACAGGGCCAACCCGGAGGGGCAATCAGCCCCAGCATTTT
TRBV27	.	.	TRBJ2-2	CASSFLPNTGELFF	TGTGCCAGCAGTTTTCTCCCGAACACCGGGGAGCTGTTTTTT
TRBV30	.	TRBD1	TRBJ1-2	CAWSAGMGTGHGYTF	TGTGCCTGGAGCGCAGGTATGGGGACAGGTCATGGCTACACCTTC
TRBV4-1	.	TRBD1	TRBJ1-1	CASSQTGGWNTEAFF	TGCGCCAGCAGCCAGACAGGGGGCTGGAACACTGAAGCTTTCTTT
TRBV10-1	.	.	TRBJ2-2	CASSEYWGPTGELFF	TGCGCCAGCAGTGAATATTGGGGCCCCACCGGGGAGCTGTTTTTT
TRBV3-1/TRBV3-2	.	.	TRBJ1-3	CASSQVEGNTIYF	TGTGCCAGCAGCCAAGTTGAGGGAAACACCATATATTTT
TRBV29-1	.	TRBD1	TRBJ1-2	CSGGQGVYGYTF	TGCAGCGGTGGACAGGGTGTCTATGGCTACACCTTC
TRBV30	.	.	TRBJ1-3	CAWSEGRSGNTIYF	TGTGCCTGGAGTGAGGGGAGGTCTGGAAACACCATATATTTT
TRBV27	.	.	TRBJ1-1	CASSTIQAAPEAFF	TGTGCCAGCAGTACCATTCAGGCTGCCCCTGAAGCTTTCTTT
TRBV19	.	TRBD1	TRBJ1-1	CASSNHRTGTGNTEAFF	TGTGCCAGTAGTAACCATCGAACCGGGACAGGCAACACTGAAGCTTTCTTT
TRBV6-1	.	TRBD1	TRBJ2-7	CASRSRKQGVEQYF	TGTGCCAGCAGATCTCGAAAACAGGGGGTGGAGCAGTACTTC
TRBV12-5	.	.	TRBJ1-3	CASGQGLGNTIYF	TGTGCTAGTGGTCAGGGATTAGGAAACACCATATATTTT
TRBV11-3	.	TRBD1	TRBJ2-2	CASSRQGTGELFF	TGTGCCAGCAGCCGACAGGGTACCGGGGAGCTGTTTTTT
TRBV5-6	.	TRBD2	TRBJ2-5	CASITSGSQETQYF	TGTGCCAGCATTACTAGCGGTTCCCAAGAGACCCAGTACTTC
TRBV15	.	TRBD1	TRBJ1-6	CATSRGQGNSPLHF	TGTGCCACCAGCAGAGGACAGGGGAATTCACCCCTCCACTTT
TRBV5-6	.	.	TRBJ2-1	CASSFRGTSYNEQFF	TGTGCCAGCAGCTTTAGGGGCACCTCCTACAATGAGCAGTTCTTC
TRBV28	.	.	TRBJ1-5	CASSPSGARNQPQHF	TGTGCCAGCAGCCCCTCAGGGGCCCGCAATCAGCCCCAGCATTTT
TRBV28	few	.	TRBJ2-2	CASHKGGSAGELFF	TGTGCCAGCCACAAGGGAGGAAGCGCCGGGGAGCTGTTTTTT
TRBV7-9	.	.	TRBJ1-1	CASSPGGREAFF	TGTGCCAGCAGCCCCGGGGGAAGGGAAGCTTTCTTT
TRBV6-5	.	.	TRBJ2-7	CASRGTGDYEQYF	TGTGCCAGCCGCGGGACGGGGGACTACGAGCAGTACTTC
TRBV2	.	.	TRBJ1-6	CASSATRYNSPLHF	TGTGCCAGCAGTGCGACAAGATATAATTCACCCCTCCACTTT
TRBV12-3/TRBV12-4	.	.	TRBJ1-1	CASSSGVPEAFF	TGTGCCAGCAGTTCAGGGGTGCCGGAAGCTTTCTTT
TRBV7-9	once	.	TRBJ1-2	CATLEFKTYGYTF	TGTGCCACCCTAGAGTTTAAGACGTATGGCTACACCTTC
TRBV11-2	.	.	TRBJ2-7	CASSLGLDYEQYF	TGTGCCAGCAGCTTAGGACTAGACTACGAGCAGTACTTC
TRBV14	.	TRBD2	TRBJ2-1	CASSLGLAGGLYNEQFF	TGTGCCAGCAGCCTCGGACTAGCGGGAGGACTCTACAATGAGCAGTTCTTC
TRBV28	.	TRBD1	TRBJ1-6	CASRALTGFNSPLHF	TGTGCCAGCAGGGCCTTGACAGGGTTTAATTCACCCCTCCACTTT
TRBV7-6	.	TRBD1	TRBJ2-7	CASSLGGTGGYEQYF	TGTGCCAGCAGCTTAGGCGGGACAGGGGGCTACGAGCAGTACTTC
TRBV7-9	.	TRBD1	TRBJ1-1	CASSLVTSGTGAPEAFF	TGTGCCAGCAGCTTAGTAACGTCCGGGACAGGGGCCCCAGAAGCTTTCTTT
TRBV11-2	once	.	TRBJ2-6	CASSPRARAGANVLTF	TGTGCCAGCAGCCCCCGGGCCAGGGCTGGGGCCAACGTCCTGACTTTC
TRBV27	once	.	TRBJ1-2	CASSSQGLGYGYTF	TGTGCCAGCAGTTCCCAGGGGCTTGGCTATGGCTACACCTTC
TRBV18	once	TRBD1	TRBJ1-5	CASSLGQVSNQPQHF	TGTGCCAGCTCACTCGGACAGGTCTCGAATCAGCCCCAGCATTTT
TRBV30	.	TRBD1	TRBJ1-2	CAWTPLGQGGYGYTF	TGTGCCTGGACCCCGTTGGGACAGGGGGGGTATGGCTACACCTTC
TRBV7-3	.	.	TRBJ2-7	CASSLTLEDDYEQYF	TGTGCCAGCAGCTTAACGCTGGAGGACGACTACGAGCAGTACTTC
TRBV3-1/TRBV3-2	.	TRBD1	TRBJ1-1	CASSHSDRATEAFF	TGTGCCAGCAGCCATTCGGACAGGGCCACTGAAGCTTTCTTT
TRBV7-2	.	TRBD1	TRBJ2-7	CASSLQGQIYEQYF	TGTGCCAGCAGCTTACAGGGACAGATCTACGAGCAGTACTTC
TRBV10-2	once	TRBD1	TRBJ2-7	CASGDGQASWGYEQYF	TGCGCCAGCGGGGATGGACAGGCAAGTTGGGGCTACGAGCAGTACTTC
TRBV6-5	.	.	TRBJ1-1	CASSQQNTEAFF	TGTGCCAGCTCACAGCAAAACACTGAAGCTTTCTTT
TRBV7-9	.	.	TRBJ1-4	CASSLPRAANEKLFF	TGTGCCAGCAGCCTCCCCAGGGCGGCTAATGAAAAACTGTTTTTT
TRBV5-1	.	TRBD1	TRBJ1-6	CASSPRTGGDSPLHF	TGCGCCAGCAGCCCAAGGACAGGGGGCGACTCACCCCTCCACTTT
TRBV1	.	.	TRBJ1-5	CTSSQEFPTGQGGQPQHF	TGCACCAGCAGCCAAGAATTTCCAACTGGACAGGGTGGACAGCCCCAGCATTTT
TRBV9	.	.	TRBJ1-5	CASSVGSGLHQPQHF	TGTGCCAGCAGCGTAGGCAGCGGACTTCATCAGCCCCAGCATTTT
TRBV25-1	.	TRBD1	TRBJ1-6	CASRQGRESPLHF	TGTGCCAGCCGACAGGGCCGAGAGTCACCCCTCCACTTT
TRBV29-1	.	.	TRBJ1-3	CSVGGGNTIYF	TGCAGCGTCGGAGGGGGAAACACCATATATTTT
TRBV28	.	TRBD1	TRBJ1-5	CASSLIDREDQPQHF	TGTGCCAGCAGTTTAATCGACAGGGAGGATCAGCCCCAGCATTTT
TRBV6-1	once	.	TRBJ1-5	CASSEAGGLGQPQHF	TGTGCCAGCAGTGAAGCGGGAGGGCTGGGTCAGCCCCAGCATTTT
TRBV18	.	TRBD1	TRBJ2-7	CASSPGTGGRYEQYF	TGTGCCAGCTCACCAGGGACAGGGGGCAGGTACGAGCAGTACTTC
TRBV15	.	TRBD2	TRBJ2-1	CATSTRAGGSYNEQFF	TGTGCCACCAGCACGAGAGCGGGAGGGTCTTACAATGAGCAGTTCTTC
TRBV5-1	once	TRBD1	TRBJ1-2	CASSGTGGSYYGYTF	TGCGCCAGCAGCGGGACAGGGGGCAGTTACTATGGCTACACCTTC
TRBV19	.	.	TRBJ2-3	CASTRGDYTDTQYF	TGTGCCAGCACGAGGGGGGACTACACAGATACGCAGTATTTT
TRBV6-5	.	.	TRBJ1-1	CASSYSIRGNTEAFF	TGTGCCAGCAGTTACTCGATCAGGGGGAACACTGAAGCTTTCTTT